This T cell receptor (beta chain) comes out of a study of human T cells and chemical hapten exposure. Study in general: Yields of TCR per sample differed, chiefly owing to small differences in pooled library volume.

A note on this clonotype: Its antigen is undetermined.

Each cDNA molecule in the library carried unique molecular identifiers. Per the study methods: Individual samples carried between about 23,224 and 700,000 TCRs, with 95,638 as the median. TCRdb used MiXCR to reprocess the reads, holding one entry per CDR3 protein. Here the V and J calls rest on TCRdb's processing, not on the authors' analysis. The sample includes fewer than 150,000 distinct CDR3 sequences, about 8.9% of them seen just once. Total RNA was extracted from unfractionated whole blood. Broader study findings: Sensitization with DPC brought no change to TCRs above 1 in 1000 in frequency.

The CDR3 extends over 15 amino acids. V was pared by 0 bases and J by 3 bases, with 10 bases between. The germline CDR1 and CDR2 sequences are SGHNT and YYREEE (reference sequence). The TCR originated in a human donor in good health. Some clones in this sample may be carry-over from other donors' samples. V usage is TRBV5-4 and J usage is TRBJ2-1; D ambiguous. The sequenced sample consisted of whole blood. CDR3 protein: CASSLGADNYNEQFF. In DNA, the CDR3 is TGTGCCAGCAGCTTGGGGGCAGATAACTACAATGAGCAGTTCTTC.